One and the same sample provided the 10 T cell receptor beta chains below, sequenced in a study of molecular identifiers for immune sequencing clone quantification. Each CDR3 protein is one row after TCRdb ran MiXCR on the PCR reads. The profile shows about 70,000 distinct CDR3 sequences, roughly 20% of them singletons. Sequenced material: naive CD8+ T cells from blood, with Jurkat cell RNA spiked in. The subset is: FACS-sorted CD8+CD4-CCR7+CD45RA+ naive T cells. The source of these receptors is a human donor in good health. Some libraries in this study had Jurkat cell RNA spiked in.

The table lists this clonotype with many counts. The CDR3 DNA is TGTGCCAGCAGCTCAAACCGGGACGGGACTTATAATGAAAAACTGTTTTTT. Its translation is CASSSNRDGTYNEKLFF. The V gene is TRBV7-9, the J gene TRBJ1-4; D perhaps matches TRBD1 (5 bases). CDR3 length: 17 amino acids. CDR1 and CDR2 from the germline V gene are SEHNR and FQNEAQ (reference sequence). V lost 4 bases to trimming and J lost 4 bases, with 19 bases between them.

This clonotype came up many times. The chain links TRBV20-1 to TRBJ2-4, with 10 positions matching TRBD2. The CDR3 consists of 17 residues. V lost 3 bases, J lost 2 bases, and 10 bases stayed unmatched. Germline V gene data show CDR1 as DFQATT and CDR2 as SNEGSKA (reference sequence). The CDR3 protein is CSASTSGNLWPKNIQYF. The CDR3 DNA reads TGCAGTGCTAGCACTAGCGGGAATTTGTGGCCCAAAAACATTCAGTACTTC.

In this sample, this clonotype turned up many times. The chain uses TRBV20-1 and TRBJ1-1; D remains unclear. Per the germline V gene, CDR1 is DFQATT and CDR2 is SNEGSKA (reference sequence). The V and J ends lost 0 bases and 4 bases respectively, with 9 bases between them. The CDR3 is 13 amino acids. CDR3 sequence (DNA): TGCAGTGCTAGAGAGTACGGGTCCACTGAAGCTTTCTTT. Its protein product is CSAREYGSTEAFF.

In this sample, this clonotype turned up a few times. This may be a read error, as it is one base from a much larger clone. This chain joins TRBV27 and TRBJ2-3, with 7 bases matching TRBD2. Germline assignment: CDR1 MNHEY and CDR2 SMNVEV (reference sequence). The CDR3 runs to 16 residues. The CDR3 protein is CAGSSSSGEWGDTQYF. The CDR3 DNA is TGTGCCGGCAGTTCTTCTAGCGGAGAGTGGGGAGATACGCAGTATTTT.

This clonotype appeared many times. The rearrangement joins TRBV7-9 to TRBJ2-6; no clear D gene. Germline CDR1 is SEHNR and CDR2 is FQNEAQ (reference sequence). With 3 bases removed from V and 0 bases from J, the gap between germline ends came to 9 bases. This CDR3 is 16 amino acids long. The DNA of the CDR3 is TGTGCCAGCAGCTTTGATCCAGCCTCTGGGGCCAACGTCCTGACTTTC. Protein: CASSFDPASGANVLTF.

At least ten counts were recorded for this clonotype. The chain uses TRBV29-1 and TRBJ2-2, with 14 bases lining up with TRBD2. The junction had 7 bases not matched to a gene; V was cut back by 6 bases and J by 4 bases. The CDR3 contains 16 residues. Germline lookup yields CDR1 SQVTM and CDR2 ANQGSEA. The CDR3 loop reads CSVVGLAGVGTGELFF. In DNA form, the CDR3 reads TGCAGCGTGGTGGGACTAGCGGGAGTCGGCACCGGGGAGCTGTTTTTT.

The gene calls are TRBV7-9 and TRBJ2-2; 13 bases are a match to TRBD2. The V segment lost 6 bases and the J segment 5 bases; nucleotides outside the gene matches: 9. Germline lookup yields CDR1 SEHNR and CDR2 FQNEAQ (reference sequence). The CDR3 loop spans 17 amino acids. The CDR3 sequence: CASRGGLAGARTGELFF. The CDR3 DNA sequence: TGTGCCAGCAGAGGAGGACTAGCGGGAGCAAGGACCGGGGAGCTGTTTTTT.

The V and J genes are TRBV12-3 or TRBV12-4 and TRBJ2-1, with TRBD2 as a possible D gene (5 bases). The ends were cut back, 3 bases at V and 0 bases at J, with 9 bases in the middle. The CDR3 totals 15 residues. The CDR3 loop is CASSLAGLSYNEQFF. In DNA, the CDR3 is TGTGCCAGCAGTTTGGCGGGTCTCTCCTACAATGAGCAGTTCTTC.

A remark on this clonotype: It may be a read error: a sequence one base away is much more abundant. This rearrangement joins TRBV12-3 or TRBV12-4 to TRBJ2-3, with 8 bases aligning to TRBD2. The CDR3 spans 14 residues. The CDR3 coding sequence is TGTGCCTGCAGACGGGGGGGGGGCACAGATACGCAGTATTTT. Amino acids: CACRRGGGTDTQYF.

This clonotype has a count of ten or more. The chain joins TRBV28 to TRBJ1-1; maybe TRBD1 (5 bases). CDR3 length: 15 amino acids. Per the germline V gene, CDR1 is MDHEN and CDR2 is SYDVKM. V lost 3 bases and J lost 4, with 15 bases in between. The CDR3 region has the DNA TGTGCCAGCAGTTTTCAGGGTCTTTGGGGCACTGAAGCTTTCTTT. Its protein is CASSFQGLWGTEAFF. Combining the CDR3 with reference TRBV28 and TRBJ1-1 gives the whole variable domain DVKVTQSSRYLVKRTGEKVFLECVQDMDHENMFWYRQDPGLGLRLIYFSYDVKMKEKGDIPEGYSVSREKKERFSLILESASTNQTSMYLCASSFQGLWGTEAFFGQGTRLTVV.